This T cell receptor (beta chain) was recovered during a study of T-cell reconstitution after alpha-beta-depleted transplantation in children. Germline V lookup: CDR1 DFQATT, CDR2 SNEGSKA (reference sequence). This CDR3 spans 19 amino acids. The V segment lost 0 bases and the J segment 6 bases; nucleotides outside the gene matches: 21. Preparing the TCRbeta library involved the use of unique molecular identifiers. TCRdb independently ran MiXCR on the PCR reads; one entry per CDR3 protein. The sample includes roughly 400,000 distinct CDR3 sequences, about 20% of them seen just once. Sample: PBMCs from the stem cell graft donor, taken from the stem cell graft. The source of this sequence is a human donor who donated a stem cell graft to a child with acute myeloid leukemia. The chain carries TRBV20-1 and TRBJ1-1; 8 nucleotides align to TRBD1. Written as DNA, the CDR3 is TGCAGTGCTAGAGATGGCGGCTTCCAAGGACAGGGAGTTTTCGCTGAAGCTTTCTTT. Translation: CSARDGGFQGQGVFAEAFF.